Below, 16 T cell receptor beta chains from the same sample are listed, as sequenced in a study of blood T cell repertoires in COVID-19. Clones were sequenced by immunoSEQ multiplex PCR, and TCRdb holds only the in-frame ones, with some missing. Of about 390,000 clones in the sample, around 87% were seen once. The sequenced material came from PBMCs or T cells enriched from blood (not recorded which). The receptor source for this set is a woman between 50 and 59 years old who had recovered from COVID-19.

V usage is TRBV11-3 and J usage is TRBJ2-2; 8 nucleotides align to TRBD1. Germline trimming cut 5 bases from V and 3 bases from J; bases unmatched to any gene: 2. The CDR3 length is 14 residues. Per the germline V gene, CDR1 is SGHNT and CDR2 is YENEEA. The CDR3 spells CASSQTGDTGELFF. CDR3 bases: TGTGCCAGCAGCCAGACAGGGGACACCGGGGAGCTGTTTTTT.

The V and J genes are TRBV29-1 and TRBJ1-4; D remains ambiguous. Trimming shortened V by 6 bases and J by 4 bases, and 6 bases separated the two germline ends. CDR3 size: 11 residues. Germline CDR1 is SQVTM and CDR2 is ANQGSEA. Here the CDR3 reads CSVGDNEKLFF. The CDR3 DNA follows: TGCAGCGTCGGTGATAATGAAAAACTGTTTTTT.

The gene calls are TRBV2 and TRBJ1-2; tentative D call: TRBD1 (5 bases). This CDR3 has 16 residues. V shed 3 bases and J shed 5 bases, with 19 bases lying between them. Germline CDR1 SNHLY, CDR2 FYNNEI. The CDR3 is CASSEIGRGAGYGYTF. The DNA for the CDR3 is TGTGCCAGCAGTGAGATAGGGAGGGGAGCTGGGTATGGCTACACCTTC.

The chain links TRBV5-1 to TRBJ2-6, with a weak D call TRBD2 (5 bases). The V gene's germline CDR1 is SGHRS and CDR2 YFSETQ. V lost 4 bases and J lost 3, with 11 bases in between. The CDR3 is made up of 15 amino acids. The CDR3 sequence: CASSRGSGGANVLTF. In DNA, the CDR3 is TGCGCCAGCAGCAGAGGGTCTGGTGGGGCCAACGTCCTGACTTTC.

A single count supports this clone. The chain is built from TRBV7-2 and TRBJ1-2; no reliable D call. The CDR3 covers 14 residues. V was pared by 1 base and J by 4 bases, with 10 bases between. CDR1 and CDR2 from the germline V gene are SGHTA and FQGNSA. The CDR3 sequence: CASSLGLGVYGYTF. The CDR3 bases are TGTGCCAGCAGCTTAGGTCTCGGAGTCTATGGCTACACCTTC.

The rearrangement uses TRBV4-1 and TRBJ1-3; maybe TRBD1 (5 bases). The CDR3 is made up of 15 amino acids. In germline, CDR1 is MGHRA, CDR2 YSYEKL. Trimming took off 3 bases at V and 8 bases at J, with 17 bases between the two ends. Here the CDR3 DNA reads TGCGCCAGCAGCCACGGGGGGACTCTTGTCGACACCATATATTTT. Translation: CASSHGGTLVDTIYF.

The chain couples TRBV19 to TRBJ1-2; possible D gene TRBD1, 6 bases. Trimming left V 5 bases short and J 0 bases short, with 10 bases between. This CDR3 is built from 14 residues. Germline V gives CDR1 LNHDA, CDR2 SQIVND (reference sequence). CDR3 in DNA: TGTGCCAGTAGTTGGGGGACACCTAACTATGGCTACACCTTC. It codes for CASSWGTPNYGYTF.

V and J are TRBV29-1 and TRBJ2-3; 9 nucleotides line up with TRBD1. Germline CDR1 reads SQVTM; CDR2 reads ANQGSEA. After removal of 3 bases from V and 2 bases from J, the junction contained 9 bases not matched to a gene. CDR3 length equals 16 residues. The CDR3 DNA follows: TGCAGCGTTGAGGGTGGGACAGGGACTGACACAGATACGCAGTATTTT. This encodes CSVEGGTGTDTDTQYF.

The CDR3 nucleotides are TGTGCCAGCTTAAAACGGGGGGACCTCCCAGAGACCCAGTACTTC. Its protein is CASLKRGDLPETQYF. V usage is TRBV3-1 (or the pseudogene TRBV3-2) and J usage is TRBJ2-5; 7 nucleotides match TRBD2. The CDR3 extends over 15 amino acids. Germline assignment: CDR1 LGHDT and CDR2 YNNKEL (reference sequence). V dropped 8 bases and J dropped 4; count of bases not matched to a gene: 13.

This rearrangement joins TRBV10-3 to TRBJ2-1; D is perhaps TRBD2 (5 bases). CDR3 length: 15 residues. Germline V gene lookup returns CDR1 ENHRY and CDR2 SYGVKD. V lost 6 bases to trimming and J lost 0 bases, with 12 bases between them. CDR3 sequence reads: CAISHSESSYNEQFF. The CDR3 DNA reads TGTGCCATCAGCCATAGCGAAAGCTCCTACAATGAGCAGTTCTTC.

The genes are TRBV7-3 and TRBJ2-5, with D possibly matching TRBD1 (6 bases). Germline-derived CDR1 and CDR2 are SGHTA and FQGTGA. This CDR3 is 14 amino acids long. Trimming took 5 bases from V and 1 from J, leaving 11 bases between them. CDR3 nucleotide sequence: TGTGCCAGCAGCAAACAGGGCTCCCAAGAGACCCAGTACTTC. It specifies CASSKQGSQETQYF.

The V call is TRBV28, the J call TRBJ2-7; D is possibly TRBD1 (6 bases). The V end lost 1 base, the J end lost 7 bases, and 14 bases lay between the germline ends. CDR1 is MDHEN and CDR2 is SYDVKM in the germline V gene. The CDR3 contains 14 residues. The CDR3 coding sequence is TGTGCCAGCAGTTTATCGAGGTTAAGGGGGGAGCAGTACTTC. Encoded protein: CASSLSRLRGEQYF.

This chain joins TRBV7-2 and TRBJ2-3; possibly TRBD2 for D (7 bases). The V and J ends lost 4 bases and 4 bases respectively, with 15 bases between them. The CDR3 loop spans 15 amino acids. Germline CDR1 and CDR2: SGHTA and FQGNSA. CDR3 in amino acids: CASSWSGGRADTQYF. The CDR3 coding sequence is TGTGCCAGCAGCTGGTCCGGGGGGCGAGCAGATACGCAGTATTTT. Using reference TRBV7-2 and TRBJ2-3 for the parts outside the CDR3, the full variable domain is GAGVSQSPSNKVTEKGKDVELRCDPISGHTALYWYRQSLGQGLEFLIYFQGNSAPDKSGLPSDRFSAERTGGSVSTLTIQRTQQEDSAVYLCASSWSGGRADTQYFGPGTRLTVL.

The chain couples TRBV19 to TRBJ2-1; D perhaps matches TRBD2 (6 bases). The CDR3 runs 15 residues. V lost 5 bases, J lost 5 bases, and 16 bases lay in between. CDR1 is LNHDA and CDR2 is SQIVND in the germline V gene (reference sequence). For the CDR3, the DNA is TGTGCCAGTAGTCCTAGTATGTGGGGGGACAATGAGCAGTTCTTC. Residues: CASSPSMWGDNEQFF.

DNA for the CDR3: TGTGCCAGCAGCCCCGGACAGGGGGCTACGGAACTGTTTTTT. Translating it yields CASSPGQGATELFF. The V and J genes are TRBV2 and TRBJ1-4, with 11 bases matching TRBD1. The V segment lost 6 bases and the J segment 12 bases; nucleotides outside the gene matches: 9. The V gene's germline CDR1 is SNHLY and CDR2 FYNNEI. This CDR3 has 14 amino acids.

The chain has TRBV10-3 and TRBJ1-1; D is perhaps TRBD1 (5 bases). The germline V gene encodes CDR1 ENHRY and CDR2 SYGVKD. The CDR3 length is 13 residues. The V end lost 6 bases, the J end lost 1 base, and 9 bases lay between the germline ends. The CDR3 sequence is CAIRYTGNTEAFF. The CDR3 DNA reads TGTGCCATCAGATATACAGGGAACACTGAAGCTTTCTTT.